This is a list of T cell receptor beta chains from one sample in a study of cytomegalovirus exposure and HLA in healthy donors. Data came from immunoSEQ multiplex PCR; TCRdb stores just in-frame clones and leaves some out. The sample holds about 120,000 clones; over 65% are singletons and the top ten take roughly 2%. Sequences were obtained from PBMCs. Receptor source: a woman aged 25 to 45 in good health and CMV-seronegative. CDR3s include the opening cysteine and the closing phenylalanine or tryptophan. A D gene is named only where the DNA matches it firmly. Clone sizes are given selectively: once, few, many, or a class where the clone is expanded.

clone_size j_call d_call v_call cdr3_aa cdr3_nt
. TRBJ2-6 TRBD1 TRBV7-9 CASSPPGQGSGANVLTF TGTGCCAGCAGCCCCCCGGGACAGGGGTCTGGGGCCAACGTCCTGACTTTC
. TRBJ1-2 TRBD1 TRBV6-1 CASSEAPSGTGGGYTF TGTGCCAGCAGTGAAGCCCCCTCCGGGACAGGGGGCGGCTACACCTTC
. TRBJ1-2 . TRBV7-8 CASSSQTRPDIAGGYTF TGTGCCAGCAGCTCTCAAACTAGGCCCGACATTGCCGGTGGCTACACCTTC
. TRBJ2-2 TRBD1 TRBV18 CASSPPGQKRNTGELFF TGTGCCAGCTCACCACCGGGACAGAAAAGGAACACCGGGGAGCTGTTTTTT
. TRBJ1-3 . TRBV28 CASFDGGDLNTIYF TGTGCCAGCTTTGACGGGGGGGACTTAAACACCATATATTTT
. TRBJ1-2 . TRBV2 CASSVGRGEHGYTF TGTGCCAGCAGTGTAGGCAGGGGTGAACATGGCTACACCTTC
. TRBJ1-1 . TRBV9 CASSVATETEAFF TGTGCCAGCAGCGTAGCTACTGAGACTGAAGCTTTCTTT
. TRBJ2-6 . TRBV7-9 CASSSGVPGANVLTF TGTGCCAGCAGCTCGGGGGTCCCTGGGGCCAACGTCCTGACTTTC
. TRBJ1-2 . TRBV5-1 CASSFGLTSGGPHYGYTF TGCGCCAGCAGCTTTGGTTTAACGAGCGGGGGGCCACACTATGGCTACACCTTC
. TRBJ1-5 TRBD1 TRBV30 CAWSVDRANQPQHF TGTGCCTGGAGTGTGGACAGGGCCAATCAGCCCCAGCATTTT
. TRBJ2-2 . TRBV19 CATQRGGANTGELFF TGTGCCACCCAACGCGGGGGCGCGAACACCGGGGAGCTGTTTTTT
. TRBJ1-6 . TRBV5-4 CASSLPSGANSPLHF TGTGCCAGCAGCTTGCCAAGTGGAGCAAATTCACCCCTCCACTTT
. TRBJ1-1 TRBD1 TRBV9 CASSAETGWNTEAFF TGTGCCAGCAGCGCCGAGACAGGGTGGAACACTGAAGCTTTCTTT
. TRBJ2-1 TRBD1 TRBV15 CATSRTTGQYNEQFF TGTGCCACCAGCAGAACGACGGGACAGTACAATGAGCAGTTCTTC
. TRBJ2-2 . TRBV5-1 CASSLPGSTGELFF TGCGCCAGCAGCTTGCCAGGGTCCACCGGGGAGCTGTTTTTT
few TRBJ2-7 . TRBV6-5 CASSYTGTDYEQYF TGTGCCAGCAGTTACACAGGGACGGACTACGAGCAGTACTTC
. TRBJ2-3 . TRBV7-2 CASSLPPTQYF TGTGCCAGCAGCTTACCCCCGACGCAGTATTTT
. TRBJ2-2 . TRBV27 CASSLERTLGTGELFF TGTGCCAGCAGTTTGGAGCGGACCCTGGGTACCGGGGAGCTGTTTTTT